This TCR beta chain was recorded in a study of cytomegalovirus exposure and HLA in healthy donors. Whole-study context: From HLA-typed donors, an early data release held tens of millions of unique TCRs.

General study findings and limits: The authors judged a highly shared variant cluster likely a sequencing artifact.

Primers for the PCR totalled 60 Vbeta and 13 Jbeta. Method: immunoSEQ multiplex PCR; TCRdb's copy keeps in-frame clones and lacks some. The sample consists of about 55,000 clones, about three quarters of them appearing once. This CDR3 spans 15 amino acids. V gave up 4 bases and J gave up 8 bases; unmatched junction bases: 7. The germline gives CDR1 MNHEY, CDR2 SMNVEV (reference sequence). This clone has only one observation. What it recognizes is unknown. Input material: PBMCs. The receptor comes from a female donor in good health and CMV-seronegative. The V and J genes are TRBV27 and TRBJ1-4, with TRBD1 matching over 10 bases. CDR3 coding DNA: TGTGCCAGCAGTTCCGCCGGGACAGGGGAAGAAAAACTGTTTTTT. It is translated as CASSSAGTGEEKLFF.